This T cell receptor beta chain was sequenced during a study of T cell clonotyping in hematopoietic cell transplantation. Across the study: Recipients' pretransplant samples followed cytoreduction.

CDR1 is SGHNT and CDR2 is YYREEE in the germline V gene (reference sequence). The CDR3 has 17 amino acids. The germline V and J ends were trimmed by 1 base and 0 bases, with 14 bases remaining between them. Regarding this clone: The antigen is not known.

Time point specified: recipient sample about 28 days before transplant, after cytoreduction. Blood collection times were about day -28 and days 30, 100, 180 posttransplant. Sequencing used immunoSEQ multiplex PCR; TCRdb keeps in-frame clones, though not all of them. The data contain about 28,000 clones, roughly 91% of them seen just once; the ten biggest clones take up approximately 2%. General study points: Broader posttransplant TCR repertoire diversity was predicted by graft donor and pretransplant recipient Inverse Simpson Index values.

The specimen was peripheral blood mononuclear cells, collected before stem cell transplant. The sequence was collected from a man in his fifties or sixties with acute myeloid leukemia. Some clones in this sample may be carry-over from other donors' samples. The genes are TRBV5-4 and TRBJ2-1; possible D gene TRBD2, 5 bases. CDR3 nucleotide sequence: TGTGCCAGCAGCTTGAGTACCCTCGCGGGCTCCTACAATGAGCAGTTCTTC. Its translation: CASSLSTLAGSYNEQFF.